The present TCR beta chain was sequenced within a study of T cells in Graves' hyperthyroidism and ophthalmopathy. PBMCs were sourced from approximately 9.3 ml fresh peripheral blood. There were TCR beta CDR3 regions amplified from RNA transcripts. An initial round of RT-PCR targeting the TCR CDR3 relied on the HTBI primer set. From the multiplex PCR reads, TCRdb called clonotypes with MiXCR, one entry per CDR3 protein. The top ten hold roughly 15% of the sample, which has around 690,000 distinct CDR3 sequences, around a sixth seen once. The CDR3 contains 19 residues. The V and J ends lost 4 bases and 4 bases, in that order; junction bases with no gene match: 12. CDR1 is SEHNR and CDR2 is FQNEAQ in the germline V gene (reference sequence).

V gene TRBV7-9 combines with J gene TRBJ2-2; 13 bases line up with TRBD2. Sequenced: blood. This clonotype originated in a man between 50 and 59 years old with Graves' hyperthyroidism. The CDR3 DNA sequence: TGTGCCAGCAGCTCATATAACACTAGCGGGAGGGCCTTCACCGGGGAGCTGTTTTTT. It translates to CASSSYNTSGRAFTGELFF.